The next 11 T cell receptor beta chains were all read from a single sample in a study of T-cell reconstitution after alpha-beta-depleted transplantation in children. This sample's TCRbeta library carried unique molecular identifier barcodes. TCRdb reprocessed the PCR reads via MiXCR and lists one record per CDR3 protein. The repertoire includes 250,000 to 350,000 distinct CDR3 sequences, 9.9% of them detected once, and 9.5% to 13% sits in the top ten. This specimen consisted of PBMCs from the stem cell graft donor, obtained from the stem cell graft. The receptor source for this set is a human donor who donated a stem cell graft to a child with SCID.

This clonotype was picked up a small number of times. CDR3 loop: CAINTGHQNTEAFF. The CDR3 DNA is TGTGCCATCAATACGGGACACCAGAACACTGAAGCTTTCTTT. The gene calls are TRBV10-3 and TRBJ1-1; D is possibly TRBD1 (6 bases). The CDR3 is 14 amino acids. The V gene lost 7 bases and the J gene lost 1 base, with 13 bases spanning the gap. Germline lookup yields CDR1 ENHRY and CDR2 SYGVKD.

This chain uses TRBV11-2 with TRBJ2-1, with 9 bases identical to TRBD2. Germline CDR1 and CDR2: SGHAT and FQNNGV. The CDR3 runs 15 residues. The ends lost 1 base at V and 7 bases at J; junction bases unmatched: 5. The CDR3 sequence is CASSLGTSVKNEQFF. CDR3 DNA: TGTGCCAGCAGCTTAGGGACTAGCGTTAAAAATGAGCAGTTCTTC. The full variable domain, its missing parts supplied by reference TRBV11-2 and TRBJ2-1, is EAGVAQSPRYKIIEKRQSVAFWCNPISGHATLYWYQQILGQGPKLLIQFQNNGVVDDSQLPKDRFSAERLKGVDSTLKIQPAKLEDSAVYLCASSLGTSVKNEQFFGPGTRLTVL.

The sample holds a few counts of this clonotype. This chain uses TRBV20-1 with TRBJ1-2; 7 positions agree with TRBD1. Germline trimming cut 0 bases from V and 6 bases from J; bases unmatched to any gene: 4. The CDR3 runs to 13 residues. Germline CDR1 is DFQATT and CDR2 is SNEGSKA (reference sequence). CDR3 amino acids: CSARDRTGDGYTF. The CDR3 region has the DNA TGCAGTGCTAGAGATAGAACAGGGGATGGCTACACCTTC.

This clonotype was seen more than once but under ten times. This chain links TRBV7-3 with TRBJ1-4; D may be TRBD1 (6 bases). The germline gives CDR1 SGHTA, CDR2 FQGTGA. The CDR3 sequence is 16 residues long. Trimming stripped 5 bases from V and 7 bases from J, with 20 bases between. The CDR3 spells CASSRPWGGASEKLFF. As DNA, the CDR3 is TGTGCCAGCAGCCGCCCTTGGGGGGGCGCTTCTGAAAAACTGTTTTTT. The full variable domain, in which reference TRBV7-3 and TRBJ1-4 provide the parts outside the CDR3, is GAGVSQTPSNKVTEKGKYVELRCDPISGHTALYWYRQSLGQGPEFLIYFQGTGAADDSGLPNDRFFAVRPEGSVSTLKIQRTERGDSAVYLCASSRPWGGASEKLFFGSGTQLSVL.

This clonotype was recorded a few times. This chain joins TRBV12-3 or TRBV12-4 and TRBJ2-1, with D possibly being TRBD2 (5 bases). This CDR3 is 15 amino acids long. The V end was cut by 3 bases, the J end by 2 bases, with 11 bases between. The CDR3 loop is CASSFRGSPYNEQFF. The CDR3 DNA is TGTGCCAGCAGTTTCCGCGGGTCACCCTACAATGAGCAGTTCTTC.

The chain has TRBV29-1 and TRBJ2-1; possibly TRBD1 for D (6 bases). This CDR3 is 11 amino acids long. Germline V lookup: CDR1 SQVTM, CDR2 ANQGSEA. The ends were cut back, 3 bases at V and 8 bases at J, with 8 bases in the middle. In DNA, the CDR3 is TGCAGCGTTGACAGGGGCCATGAGCAGTTCTTC. It encodes CSVDRGHEQFF.

The rearrangement uses TRBV12-3 or TRBV12-4 and TRBJ2-3, with D possibly matching TRBD2 (7 bases). V was clipped by 2 bases and J by 1 base, with 13 bases between them. The CDR3 is made up of 16 amino acids. CDR3 DNA: TGTGCCAGCAGTTTATATTTGCGGGGGCGCACAGATACGCAGTATTTT. Protein product: CASSLYLRGRTDTQYF.

This sequence joins TRBV5-5 and TRBJ2-1, with 7 bases fitting TRBD2. V lost 0 bases to trimming and J lost 2 bases; unmatched junction nucleotides: 8. CDR3 length equals 17 residues. Germline CDR1 reads SGHKS; CDR2 reads YYEKEE (reference sequence). Written as DNA, the CDR3 is TGTGCCAGCAGCTTGGCCCAGGGAGGGGTCGCCTACAATGAGCAGTTCTTC. Translated, it gives CASSLAQGGVAYNEQFF.

This clonotype was counted only a few times. The chain links TRBV7-2 to TRBJ1-5; 8 bases are a match to TRBD1. Germline trimming cut 3 bases from V and 7 bases from J; bases unmatched to any gene: 5. The CDR3 has 14 amino acids. In germline, CDR1 is SGHTA, CDR2 FQGNSA. CDR3 sequence: CASSFGTGGQPQHF. The CDR3 DNA is TGTGCCAGCAGCTTTGGTACAGGGGGGCAGCCCCAGCATTTT.

This clonotype was observed many times. The rearrangement links TRBV6-5 to TRBJ2-2, with D unclear. Trimming shortened V by 2 bases and J by 6 bases, and 4 bases separated the two germline ends. The CDR3 loop spans 12 amino acids. Germline V lookup: CDR1 MNHEY, CDR2 SVGAGI. The CDR3: CASSYPPGELFF. CDR3 DNA: TGTGCCAGCAGTTACCCCCCCGGGGAGCTGTTTTTT.

The V and J genes are TRBV12-3 or TRBV12-4 and TRBJ2-7; D is unresolved. CDR3 length: 13 residues. Trimming pared 4 bases from V and 7 bases from J, leaving 14 bases between. The CDR3 DNA reads TGTGCCAGCAGTTGGGGAAAAGATTTAGAGCAGTACTTC. The encoded protein is CASSWGKDLEQYF.